These 27 T cell receptor beta chains were all obtained from the same sample, sequenced in a study of T cells in Graves' hyperthyroidism and ophthalmopathy. The source material, RNA transcripts, was used to amplify TCR beta CDR3 regions. The TCR CDR3 was amplified in a first-round RT-PCR using the HTBI primer set. TCRdb reprocessed the multiplex PCR reads with MiXCR, giving one entry per CDR3 protein. The sample includes about 720,000 distinct CDR3 sequences, approximately 18% seen only once; the top ten take around 17%. Sequencing used blood. The receptor set was obtained from a woman between 45 and 60 years old with Graves' hyperthyroidism that later progressed to Graves' ophthalmopathy.

This clonotype was observed at least ten times. Written as DNA, the CDR3 is TGTGCCAGCAGCTTGGAACGGCCGGATACGCAGTATTTT. Protein sequence: CASSLERPDTQYF. The V call is TRBV11-1, the J call TRBJ2-3; D remains unclear. V was pared by 3 bases and J by 6 bases, with 10 bases between. Germline lookup yields CDR1 SGHAT and CDR2 FQDESV (reference sequence). CDR3 length: 13 amino acids.

The chain has TRBV9 and TRBJ2-1, with 8 bases fitting TRBD2. The trim removed 4 bases at V and 2 bases at J, leaving 8 bases unmatched. The CDR3 extends over 16 amino acids. Germline CDR1 is SGDLS and CDR2 is YYNGEE. The CDR3: CASSLTAGGPYNEQFF. As DNA, the CDR3 is TGTGCCAGCAGCCTTACGGCGGGGGGTCCCTACAATGAGCAGTTCTTC.

Turning to this clonotype: This may be a read error, as it is one base from a much larger clone. The V gene is TRBV30, the J gene TRBJ2-7; tentatively, D is TRBD1 (5 bases). The CDR3 loop spans 13 amino acids. Germline values: CDR1 GTSNPN, CDR2 SVGIG (reference sequence). Trimming removed 7 bases at V and 6 bases at J, with 19 bases between. The CDR3 reads CASSRQYRVEQYF. The CDR3 coding sequence is TGTGCCTCCTCCAGACAGTATCGGGTCGAGCAGTACTTC.

This clonotype came up once. This chain joins TRBV6-1 and TRBJ1-1; D is ambiguous. The V gene lost 4 bases and the J gene lost 3 bases, with 15 bases spanning the gap. Germline V gene data show CDR1 as MNHNS and CDR2 as SASEGT. The CDR3 contains 15 residues. CDR3 DNA: TGTGCCAGCAGTGTAGCCGGCAGTTGGGACACTGAAGCTTTCTTT. Its translation: CASSVAGSWDTEAFF.

The V and J genes are TRBV30 and TRBJ1-2; a weak D match, TRBD1 (5 bases). Germline V CDR1 and CDR2: GTSNPN, SVGIG (reference sequence). CDR3 size: 13 residues. V was clipped by 0 bases and J by 5 bases, with 10 bases between them. The CDR3 region has the DNA TGTGCCTGGAGTGTAGAGACAGAATATGGCTACACCTTC. Its translation: CAWSVETEYGYTF. Full variable domain (rest looked up from reference TRBV30 and TRBJ1-2): SQTIHQWPATLVQPVGSPLSLECTVEGTSNPNLYWYRQAAGRGLQLLFYSVGIGQISSEVPQNLSASRPQDRQFILSSKKLLLSDSGFYLCAWSVETEYGYTFGSGTRLTVV.

This clonotype appeared a few times. The chain couples TRBV5-4 to TRBJ1-2; tentatively, D is TRBD1 (6 bases). CDR3 size: 17 residues. V was pared by 4 bases and J by 0 bases, with 19 bases between. Looked up from germline, CDR1 is SGHNT and CDR2 is YYREEE (reference sequence). CDR3 DNA: TGTGCCAGCAGCCCCGGATTTAGGGGGGTCCCTAACTATGGCTACACCTTC. It specifies CASSPGFRGVPNYGYTF.

In its sample, this clonotype was seen a few times. The rearrangement uses TRBV6-1 and TRBJ2-5, with 8 bases matching TRBD1. This CDR3 is 14 amino acids long. The ends lost 8 bases at V and 5 bases at J; junction bases unmatched: 10. Germline-derived CDR1 and CDR2 are MNHNS and SASEGT. The CDR3 here is CASLPRTGRETQYF. Here the CDR3 DNA reads TGTGCCAGCCTGCCCCGGACAGGGAGGGAGACCCAGTACTTC.

This clonotype was observed a few times. The rearrangement links TRBV24-1 to TRBJ1-2, with a tentative D call TRBD1 (5 bases). Per the germline V gene, CDR1 is KGHDR and CDR2 is SFDVKD. Between the trimmed V and J ends, which lost 2 bases and 4 bases, there was a span of 7 bases. The length of the CDR3 is 13 residues. The CDR3 DNA reads as TGTGCCACCAGTGATTGGACAAGCTATGGCTACACCTTC. It codes for CATSDWTSYGYTF.

This clonotype was seen many times. V gene TRBV27 combines with J gene TRBJ1-2, with 7 bases fitting TRBD1. CDR1 MNHEY and CDR2 SMNVEV come from the germline V gene (reference sequence). The CDR3 is made up of 15 amino acids. V was pared by 6 bases and J by 5 bases, with 12 bases of the junction left unmatched. CDR3 region: CASRGGGAHPYGYTF. CDR3 bases: TGTGCCAGCAGAGGAGGGGGCGCCCACCCTTATGGCTACACCTTC.

This clonotype was counted only a few times. The rearrangement joins TRBV4-1 to TRBJ1-1, with 7 nucleotides matching TRBD1. CDR3 length equals 16 residues. Per the germline V gene, CDR1 is MGHRA and CDR2 is YSYEKL. V gave up 3 bases and J gave up 4 bases; unmatched junction bases: 11. CDR3 bases: TGCGCCAGCAGCCAGGCTCCGACAGGGCGGGGCACTGAAGCTTTCTTT. It codes for CASSQAPTGRGTEAFF.

This clonotype was detected many times. The chain employs TRBV3-1 and TRBJ2-6; weak D call: TRBD1 (6 bases). Germline CDR1 is LGHDT and CDR2 is YNNKEL (reference sequence). CDR3 length: 15 amino acids. V was shortened by 4 bases and J by 2 bases, with 9 bases between the two germline ends. The CDR3 region has the DNA TGTGCCAGCAGCCTGGACAGAGCTGGGGCCAACGTCCTGACTTTC. It translates to CASSLDRAGANVLTF.

This clonotype was picked up a small number of times. V is TRBV7-8 and J is TRBJ2-5; 9 bases are shared with TRBD2. Germline V CDR1 and CDR2: SGHVS, FQNEAQ. Trimming at V came to 7 bases and at J to 0 bases, leaving 6 bases not matched to a gene. The CDR3 spans 15 residues. The CDR3 nucleotides read TGTGCCAGCACCATAGCGGGGGCCAACCAAGAGACCCAGTACTTC. This translates into CASTIAGANQETQYF.

This clonotype was counted at least ten times. The chain links TRBV28 to TRBJ2-7; the match to TRBD2 covers 12 bases. The CDR3 is made up of 17 amino acids. Germline trimming cut 5 bases from V and 0 bases from J; bases unmatched to any gene: 8. The germline V gene encodes CDR1 MDHEN and CDR2 SYDVKM. CDR3 sequence (DNA): TGTGCCAGCAGTCTAGCGGGGGGGCTACAGAGCTCCTACGAGCAGTACTTC. This encodes CASSLAGGLQSSYEQYF.

In the case of this clonotype: A much larger clonotype is one base distant, so this may be a read error. The chain is built from TRBV2 and TRBJ2-3; possibly TRBD2 for D (6 bases). The germline V gene encodes CDR1 SNHLY and CDR2 FYNNEI. The germline V and J ends were trimmed by 7 bases and 3 bases, with 14 bases remaining between them. There are 14 residues in the CDR3. The CDR3 coding sequence is TGTGCCAGCACTCGGTGGGGGAGGACAGATACGCAGTATTTT. This encodes CASTRWGRTDTQYF.

The rearrangement joins TRBV10-3 to TRBJ1-5, with D hard to call. The CDR3 runs 13 residues. V lost 2 bases, J lost 5 bases, and 7 bases lay in between. CDR1 is ENHRY and CDR2 is SYGVKD in the germline V gene. CDR3 DNA sequence: TGTGCCATCAGTGAGACTGACGATCAGCCCCAGCATTTT. This sequence encodes CAISETDDQPQHF.

This chain joins TRBV7-6 and TRBJ1-4; D uncertain. The CDR3 is 17 residues long. Trimming removed 1 base at V and 0 bases at J, with 12 bases between. Germline CDR1 SGHVS, CDR2 FNYEAQ. The CDR3 DNA sequence: TGTGCCAGCAGCTTAGAGGGCCTAGAGACAACTAATGAAAAACTGTTTTTT. Its protein product is CASSLEGLETTNEKLFF.

This clonotype has a count of ten or more. V gene TRBV3-1 combines with J gene TRBJ2-3; D gene uncertain. V lost 0 bases to trimming and J lost 0 bases, with 4 bases between them. The germline gives CDR1 LGHDT, CDR2 YNNKEL (reference sequence). The CDR3 is 14 amino acids. CDR3 nucleotide sequence: TGTGCCAGCAGCCAAGATCTAAGCACAGATACGCAGTATTTT. This codes for CASSQDLSTDTQYF.

CDR3 sequence: CSARDLGTGTGSGELFF. CDR3 bases: TGCAGTGCTAGAGATCTTGGCACCGGGACAGGGTCCGGGGAGCTGTTTTTT. This chain links TRBV20-1 with TRBJ2-2, with TRBD1 matching over 9 bases. V gave up 0 bases and J gave up 6 bases; unmatched junction bases: 11. In germline, CDR1 is DFQATT, CDR2 SNEGSKA (reference sequence). CDR3 length: 17 amino acids.

This clonotype was observed at least ten times. The rearrangement uses TRBV27 and TRBJ2-3; a possible D gene is TRBD2 (6 bases). The CDR3 loop spans 15 amino acids. V dropped 2 bases and J dropped 1 base, with 10 bases sitting between them. Looked up from germline, CDR1 is MNHEY and CDR2 is SMNVEV (reference sequence). The CDR3 sequence: CASSLRASGTDTQYF. The CDR3 DNA reads as TGTGCCAGCAGTTTACGGGCTAGCGGCACAGATACGCAGTATTTT.

CDR3 protein: CAISESEGYQETQYF. CDR3 in DNA: TGTGCCATCAGTGAGTCTGAAGGGTACCAAGAGACCCAGTACTTC. The chain recombines TRBV10-3 with TRBJ2-5; D remains ambiguous. Looked up from germline, CDR1 is ENHRY and CDR2 is SYGVKD. The CDR3 is made up of 15 amino acids. The germline V and J ends were trimmed by 0 bases and 0 bases, with 8 bases remaining between them.

The chain joins TRBV11-2 to TRBJ2-7; TRBD2 aligns across 8 bases. The CDR3 sequence is 15 residues long. Germline-derived CDR1 and CDR2 are SGHAT and FQNNGV. V was clipped by 4 bases and J by 6 bases; unmatched bases: 11. The DNA for the CDR3 is TGTGCCAGCAGCTCTCTCGAACGGGGGGGCCCCGAGCAGTACTTC. It encodes CASSSLERGGPEQYF.

This clonotype came up many times. The V gene is TRBV7-6, the J gene TRBJ2-1, with 8 bases identical to TRBD2. The CDR3 is made up of 13 amino acids. Per germline, CDR1 SGHVS and CDR2 FNYEAQ. The ends lost 6 bases at V and 10 bases at J; junction bases unmatched: 8. The CDR3: CASRYGLASEQFF. Written as DNA, the CDR3 is TGTGCCAGCAGGTATGGACTAGCCTCCGAGCAGTTCTTC.

This CDR3 is CASSYQYGYTF. The CDR3 DNA reads as TGTGCCAGCAGTTACCAGTATGGCTACACCTTC. The V call is TRBV6-5, the J call TRBJ1-2; D uncertain. Between the trimmed V and J ends, which lost 2 bases and 5 bases, there was a span of 3 bases. This CDR3 is 11 amino acids long. Germline loops: CDR1 MNHEY, CDR2 SVGAGI.

This clonotype occurred many times. The chain employs TRBV2 and TRBJ2-3; TRBD2 aligns across 7 bases. V lost 3 bases and J lost 2; bases outside the gene matches: 8. The CDR3 has 16 amino acids. From germline, CDR1 is SNHLY and CDR2 FYNNEI. The CDR3 loop is CASSDSGGGFTDTQYF. Written as DNA, the CDR3 is TGTGCCAGCAGTGATTCTGGGGGGGGTTTCACAGATACGCAGTATTTT.

Many counts were recorded for this clonotype. The J gene is TRBJ1-5, the V gene TRBV3-1; TRBD1 is a possible D gene (5 bases). The CDR3 spans 15 residues. The V and J ends lost 5 bases and 0 bases respectively, with 11 bases between them. From germline, CDR1 is LGHDT and CDR2 YNNKEL (reference sequence). The CDR3 is CASSSGTDSNQPQHF. The CDR3 DNA is TGTGCCAGCAGCTCCGGGACGGATAGCAATCAGCCCCAGCATTTT.

This clonotype was detected only once. The rearrangement links TRBV25-1 to TRBJ2-2, with D possibly matching TRBD1 (6 bases). V gave up 8 bases and J gave up 0 bases, with 10 bases separating them. The CDR3 is 14 residues long. Germline CDR1 is MGHDK and CDR2 is SYGVNS. CDR3 region: CASSGQPNTGELFF. CDR3 sequence (DNA): TGTGCCAGCTCGGGACAACCGAACACCGGGGAGCTGTTTTTT.

This clonotype was counted ten times or more. The CDR3 protein is CASSFAIAGADTQYF. Here the CDR3 DNA reads TGTGCCAGCAGCTTCGCGATAGCGGGGGCGGATACGCAGTATTTT. The J gene is TRBJ2-3, the V gene TRBV7-2; 9 nucleotides agree with TRBD2. In germline, CDR1 is SGHTA, CDR2 FQGNSA. The CDR3 is made up of 15 amino acids. V was clipped by 3 bases and J by 6 bases; unmatched bases: 7.